This T cell receptor beta chain originates from a study of shared clonotypes between healthy human individuals. Regarding the study as a whole: Relative to clonotypes present in all four donors, those not shared had lower generation probabilities. Rarefaction indicated that sorted-subset sequencing remained incomplete although depth was large.

The authors distributed each subset's genomic DNA evenly over several immunoSEQ plates. In the original workflow: In the immunoSEQ data, sequences were junction-only and lacked quality scores, so filtering differed. TCRdb keeps only in-frame clones here, not all; method: immunoSEQ multiplex PCR. Clone size and V and J calls were adopted from that table, with D and trimming inferred from the DNA. This table holds a few hundred thousand clones, roughly 87% found once. The CDR3 covers 15 residues. Unmatched junction bases numbered 6, after V lost 0 bases and J lost 4 bases. Per the germline V gene, CDR1 is SGHNT and CDR2 is YYREEE (reference sequence). As regards this clone: As yet, its antigen is unknown.

V gene TRBV5-4 combines with J gene TRBJ1-2; TRBD1 matches at 7 bases. The TCR sequence derives from a man aged 18 to 30 in good health. Sequencing input: memory CD8+ T cells sorted from blood. Noted subset: CD45RO+ cells pooled with CCR7-negative TemRA cells. The CDR3 loop reads CASSLVGDSLYGYTF. CDR3 DNA: TGTGCCAGCAGCTTGGTCGGGGACAGCCTCTATGGCTACACCTTC. The variable domain in full, completed from reference TRBV5-4 and TRBJ1-2, reads ETGVTQSPTHLIKTRGQQVTLRCSSQSGHNTVSWYQQALGQGPQFIFQYYREEENGRGNFPPRFSGLQFPNYSSELNVNALELDDSALYLCASSLVGDSLYGYTFGSGTRLTVV.